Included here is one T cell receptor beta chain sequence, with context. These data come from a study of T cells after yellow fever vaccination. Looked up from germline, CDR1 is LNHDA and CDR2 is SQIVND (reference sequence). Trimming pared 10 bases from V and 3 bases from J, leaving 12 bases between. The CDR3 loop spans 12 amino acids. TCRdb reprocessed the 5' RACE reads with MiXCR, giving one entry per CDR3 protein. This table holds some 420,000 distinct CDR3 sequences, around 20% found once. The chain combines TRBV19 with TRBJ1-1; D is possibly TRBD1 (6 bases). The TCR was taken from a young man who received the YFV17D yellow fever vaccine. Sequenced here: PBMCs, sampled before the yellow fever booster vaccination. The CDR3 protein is CATHGQYTEAFF. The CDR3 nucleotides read TGTGCCACCCACGGACAGTACACTGAAGCTTTCTTT.